The TCR beta chain under discussion was sequenced for a study of blood T cells in healthy people across ages. This clonotype was seen many times. Alongside a J-beta primer mix, a sample-barcoded 5' primer served in a second PCR lasting about 6 to 11 cycles. A 12-random-nucleotide template-switch adaptor tagged each cDNA molecule. A single record per CDR3 protein comes from TCRdb applying MiXCR to the 5' RACE reads. This table holds hundreds of thousands of distinct CDR3 sequences, less than 40% found once. CDR3 size: 14 residues. The germline CDR1 and CDR2 sequences are SGHRS and YFSETQ. The TCR originated in a woman older than 75 in good health. The specimen was blood. The rearrangement uses TRBV5-1 and TRBJ2-5; TRBD1 agrees at 9 bases. The J call could be wrong; TRBJ2-7 is a better fit for the DNA end. CDR3 sequence: CASQIGDRDSEQYF. CDR3 coding DNA: TGCGCCAGCCAGATTGGGGACAGGGATTCCGAGCAGTACTTC.